Many counts were recorded for the clone carrying this TCR beta chain. Its matching antigen is unknown. TCRdb itself ran the RACE reads through MiXCR, one entry per CDR3 protein. The sample has about 120,000 distinct CDR3 sequences, roughly 14% seen once. The data originate from a study of human T cells and chemical hapten exposure. General study results and limits: The study found that PT1 expanded TCR counts correlated positively with patch test score.

Stated time point: pre-sensitization, week 0. The treatment: therapeutic diphenylcyclopropenone sensitization with weekly scalp DPC. From germline, CDR1 is SGHKS and CDR2 YYEKEE (reference sequence). CDR3 length: 14 amino acids. V was cut by 2 bases and J by 7 bases, with 16 bases left in between. V is TRBV5-5 and J is TRBJ2-7; D gene unclear. Source: whole blood, taken in connection with sensitization to the hapten diphenylcyclopropenone (DPC). This clonotype was obtained from a woman aged 18-35 years with alopecia areata. Some clones in this sample may be carry-over from other donors' samples. The CDR3: CASSFTTLLGEQYF. The CDR3 coding sequence is TGTGCCAGCAGCTTTACAACGCTGCTAGGGGAGCAGTACTTC. Complete variable domain (other parts from reference TRBV5-5 and TRBJ2-7): DAGVTQSPTHLIKTRGQQVTLRCSPISGHKSVSWYQQVLGQGPQFIFQYYEKEERGRGNFPDRFSARQFPNYSSELNVNALLLGDSALYLCASSFTTLLGEQYFGPGTRLTVT.